Following are 19 T cell receptor beta chains from one sample sequenced in a study of breast tumors, draining lymph nodes, adjacent tissues. One entry per CDR3 protein results from TCRdb running MiXCR on the multiplex PCR reads. The sample lists about 200,000 distinct CDR3 sequences, 31% occurring once. The lymph nodes were axillary draining lymph nodes from breast cancer patients. The sequenced material came from axillary lymph node tissue. All receptors derive from a female donor with breast cancer. Some clones in this sample may be carry-over from other donors' samples.

This clonotype turned up a few times. The J gene is TRBJ1-5, the V gene TRBV6-2 or TRBV6-3; maybe TRBD1 (6 bases). Germline lookup yields CDR1 MNHEY and CDR2 SVGEGT. The CDR3 loop spans 14 amino acids. Trimming shortened V by 6 bases and J by 12 bases, and 21 bases separated the two germline ends. The CDR3 nucleotides are TGTGCCAGCAGCCACCCCCCGGGACACAAACTCCAGCATTTT. Translating gives CASSHPPGHKLQHF.

This clonotype was seen at least ten times. The V gene is TRBV19, the J gene TRBJ2-1; D gene ambiguous. Trimming took 7 bases from V and 8 from J, leaving 12 bases between them. Germline CDR1 reads LNHDA; CDR2 reads SQIVND (reference sequence). The CDR3 contains 12 residues. The CDR3 coding sequence is TGTGCCAGTAACCTCGGCCGGGATGAGCAGTTCTTC. Protein sequence: CASNLGRDEQFF.

As concerns this clonotype: A much larger clone differs by one base, so this may be a read error. The rearrangement uses TRBV18 and TRBJ2-7; D perhaps matches TRBD1 (6 bases). The CDR3 is 15 amino acids. Germline lookup yields CDR1 KGHSH and CDR2 LQKENI. The CDR3, as DNA: TGTGCCAGCTCAGCACCCGAACAGGGCGTTTGCGAGCAGTACTTC. Amino acid sequence: CASSAPEQGVCEQYF.

Comment on this clonotype: At one of its ends the junction is not consistent with the germline gene, which may arise from a read error. J is TRBJ1-6 and V is TRBV9; D perhaps matches TRBD1 (6 bases). This CDR3 spans 13 amino acids. In germline, CDR1 is SGDLS, CDR2 YYNGEE. The CDR3 sequence: CASRVRGNSPLHF. For the CDR3, the DNA is TGTGCCAGCCGCGTAAGGGGGAATTCACCCCTCCACTTT.

This clonotype was recorded at least ten times. V and J are TRBV18 and TRBJ2-7; D is unresolved. The CDR3 spans 14 residues. Trimming took off 3 bases at V and 1 base at J, with 10 bases between the two ends. Germline CDR1 reads KGHSH; CDR2 reads LQKENI. The CDR3 here is CASSPDRGSYEQYF. CDR3 sequence (DNA): TGTGCCAGCTCACCCGATCGTGGGTCCTACGAGCAGTACTTC.

This clonotype occurred many times. A junction end diverges from the germline sequence, so it may reflect a read error. V usage is TRBV7-9 and J usage is TRBJ2-2, with TRBD1 matching over 7 bases. There are 15 residues in the CDR3. Germline V gene sequence: CDR1 SEHNR, CDR2 FQNEAQ (reference sequence). The CDR3 DNA follows: TGTGCCAGCAGCTTGATACAGGGGATGGCCGGAGAGCTGTTTTTT. It specifies CASSLIQGMAGELFF.

This clonotype was observed at least ten times. The chain links TRBV5-1 to TRBJ1-2; a possible D gene is TRBD1 (5 bases). Germline V gene lookup returns CDR1 SGHRS and CDR2 YFSETQ. Trimming took off 4 bases at V and 4 bases at J, with 11 bases between the two ends. The CDR3 sequence is 13 residues long. The CDR3 sequence is CASSPSGPYGYTF. The CDR3 DNA reads as TGCGCCAGCAGCCCTTCGGGGCCCTATGGCTACACCTTC. Supplemented by reference TRBV5-1 and TRBJ1-2, the full variable domain reads KAGVTQTPRYLIKTRGQQVTLSCSPISGHRSVSWYQQTPGQGLQFLFEYFSETQRNKGNFPGRFSGRQFSNSRSEMNVSTLELGDSALYLCASSPSGPYGYTFGSGTRLTVV.

CDR3 residues: CASSYSGTGCGYTF. In nucleotides, the CDR3 is TGTGCCAGCAGTTACTCGGGGACAGGGTGTGGCTACACCTTC. V gene TRBV6-5 combines with J gene TRBJ1-2; TRBD1 matches at 9 bases. The V segment lost 0 bases and the J segment 7 bases; nucleotides outside the gene matches: 3. Looked up from germline, CDR1 is MNHEY and CDR2 is SVGAGI. The CDR3 totals 14 residues.

This clonotype was seen more than once but under ten times. V and J are TRBV20-1 and TRBJ1-1, with 8 bases identical to TRBD1. The V gene's germline CDR1 is DFQATT and CDR2 SNEGSKA (reference sequence). The junction had 5 bases not matched to a gene; V was cut back by 1 base and J by 4 bases. The CDR3 has 14 residues. The CDR3 bases are TGCAGTGCTAGAGTTGGGACAGGTGGCACTGAAGCTTTCTTT. Amino acids: CSARVGTGGTEAFF.

The chain carries TRBV5-1 and TRBJ1-1; 10 bases are shared with TRBD1. Per the germline V gene, CDR1 is SGHRS and CDR2 is YFSETQ. V lost 2 bases to trimming and J lost 3 bases; unmatched junction nucleotides: 7. This CDR3 contains 16 residues. The DNA for the CDR3 is TGCGCCAGCAGCTTCGACAGGGGGCAGCCCGACACTGAAGCTTTCTTT. Translation gives CASSFDRGQPDTEAFF.

There are many counts of this clonotype. The chain is built from TRBV25-1 and TRBJ1-2; D perhaps matches TRBD1 (5 bases). Trimming removed 3 bases from V and 3 bases from J, with 11 bases in between. The CDR3 extends over 14 amino acids. Germline V gene lookup returns CDR1 MGHDK and CDR2 SYGVNS. CDR3 loop: CASSETGRHYGYTF. The CDR3 DNA reads TGTGCCAGCAGTGAGACGGGACGGCACTATGGCTACACCTTC.

This clonotype has a count of ten or more. V is TRBV5-1 and J is TRBJ1-2; perhaps TRBD1 as D (5 bases). V lost 5 bases and J lost 7, with 12 bases in between. Looked up from germline, CDR1 is SGHRS and CDR2 is YFSETQ. The CDR3 consists of 12 residues. The chain's CDR3 is CASREGSGGYTF. The CDR3 DNA reads as TGCGCCAGCAGAGAGGGGTCTGGTGGCTACACCTTC.

This clonotype has ten or more counts. Written as DNA, the CDR3 is TGCAGTGCTAGCGGACTAGCGGGGGTCAATGAGCAGTTCTTC. Translated: CSASGLAGVNEQFF. This chain uses TRBV20-1 with TRBJ2-1; TRBD2 agrees at 13 bases. This CDR3 is built from 14 residues. Germline V gene data show CDR1 as DFQATT and CDR2 as SNEGSKA (reference sequence). Germline trimming cut 3 bases from V and 6 bases from J; bases unmatched to any gene: 2.

The chain is built from TRBV10-1 and TRBJ1-2, with D possibly matching TRBD1 (6 bases). Germline loops: CDR1 WNHNN, CDR2 SYGVQD (reference sequence). The CDR3 is 13 residues long. Trimming stripped 4 bases from V and 4 bases from J, with 10 bases between. The CDR3 is CASSVDRSYGYTF. The CDR3 nucleotides are TGCGCCAGCAGTGTGGACAGATCCTATGGCTACACCTTC.

This clonotype has a count of ten or more. This chain connects TRBV3-1 to TRBJ1-3; 7 positions match TRBD1. Germline V gene lookup returns CDR1 LGHDT and CDR2 YNNKEL (reference sequence). This CDR3 comprises 18 residues. Trimming at V came to 4 bases and at J to 1 base, leaving 13 bases not matched to a gene. The CDR3 reads CASSPWGKGTVSGNTIYF. As DNA, the CDR3 is TGTGCCAGCAGCCCATGGGGTAAAGGGACAGTTTCTGGAAACACCATATATTTT.

About this clonotype: This sequence may be a read error, since a much larger clone differs from it by one base. The CDR3 does not end in the conserved phenylalanine or tryptophan, so this is likely a read error. The chain links TRBV19 to TRBJ2-1, with 10 positions matching TRBD2. V trimming: 3 bases; J trimming: 7 bases; junction bases outside the gene matches: 9. Germline CDR1 LNHDA, CDR2 SQIVND (reference sequence). This CDR3 has 16 amino acids. The CDR3, as DNA: TGTGCCAGTAGTATCAGCGGGGGGGCTAGAAGAAATGAGCAGTTCTCC. This gives the protein CASSISGGARRNEQFS.

This clonotype showed up many times. The chain links TRBV5-1 to TRBJ2-7; D perhaps matches TRBD1 (5 bases). The V end was cut by 4 bases, the J end by 2 bases, with 13 bases between. CDR3 size: 14 residues. From germline, CDR1 is SGHRS and CDR2 YFSETQ. CDR3 coding DNA: TGCGCCAGCAGCGGACAAGGGATGCCCTACGAGCAGTACTTC. Protein: CASSGQGMPYEQYF.

V gene TRBV11-1 combines with J gene TRBJ2-7; 11 nucleotides agree with TRBD2. The CDR3 is 17 residues long. V shed 3 bases and J 3 bases; nucleotides not matched to a gene: 10. Germline assignment: CDR1 SGHAT and CDR2 FQDESV (reference sequence). The CDR3 nucleotides are TGTGCCAGCAGCTTTCTAGCGGGGGGCGGGACCGACTACGAGCAGTACTTC. It codes for CASSFLAGGGTDYEQYF.

This clonotype was counted ten times or more. Possible read error: a much larger clone is one base away. The gene calls are TRBV6-6 and TRBJ2-3; no clear D. The CDR3 loop spans 12 amino acids. Germline V CDR1 and CDR2: MNHNY, SVGAGI (reference sequence). Trimming took off 4 bases at V and 2 bases at J, with 4 bases between the two ends. The CDR3 DNA is TGTGCCAGCAGTTCCCACACAGATACGCAGTATTTT. Encoded protein: CASSSHTDTQYF.